This T cell receptor beta chain stems from a study of read filtering for tumor transcriptome and immune sequencing. At the level of the study: IR-seq gave about 3.5 to 11 million TCR reads per sample; RNA-seq gave about 80 to 1,400.

The junction had 6 bases not matched to a gene; V was cut back by 10 bases and J by 5 bases. Per the germline V gene, CDR1 is ENHRY and CDR2 is SYGVKD. The CDR3 covers 12 residues. This clonotype appeared many times. This library used approximately 370 ng RNA and molecular barcoded adaptors spanning alpha/delta and beta/gamma chains. Each CDR3 protein gets one entry after TCRdb re-called the reads with MiXCR. The sample records 30,000 to 50,000 distinct CDR3 sequences, 10% to 15% being singletons. The rearrangement uses TRBV10-3 and TRBJ2-3, with TRBD2 identical over 7 bases. This receptor was obtained from a donor at least 40 years old with multiple myeloma. Sample: a population of CD138-negative cells sorted from bone marrow. CDR3: CATTGEGDTQYF. The CDR3 DNA follows: TGTGCCACTACGGGGGAGGGAGATACGCAGTATTTT.